The clone carrying this TCR beta chain has more than one count but fewer than ten. Its antigen is still unknown. This entry belongs to a study of cytomegalovirus exposure and HLA in healthy donors. Study-level results: In a later analysis, first-cohort TCR clusters were found to tend to co-occur in the approximately 120 validation repertoires.

This table comes from immunoSEQ multiplex PCR, and its TCRdb copy is limited to in-frame clones, with some not included. In the table there are approximately 180,000 clones, approximately 86% of which are singletons. Trimming at V came to 4 bases and at J to 8 bases, leaving 5 bases not matched to a gene. CDR3 length equals 14 residues. CDR1 is SGHTA and CDR2 is FQGNSA in the germline V gene. The rearrangement links TRBV7-2 to TRBJ1-2; TRBD1 aligns across 12 bases. What was sequenced was PBMCs. The clonotype comes from a man between 18 and 35 years old in good health and CMV-seropositive. The CDR3: CASSSGQGARGYTF. The CDR3 DNA is TGTGCCAGCAGCTCGGGACAGGGGGCGCGGGGCTACACCTTC.